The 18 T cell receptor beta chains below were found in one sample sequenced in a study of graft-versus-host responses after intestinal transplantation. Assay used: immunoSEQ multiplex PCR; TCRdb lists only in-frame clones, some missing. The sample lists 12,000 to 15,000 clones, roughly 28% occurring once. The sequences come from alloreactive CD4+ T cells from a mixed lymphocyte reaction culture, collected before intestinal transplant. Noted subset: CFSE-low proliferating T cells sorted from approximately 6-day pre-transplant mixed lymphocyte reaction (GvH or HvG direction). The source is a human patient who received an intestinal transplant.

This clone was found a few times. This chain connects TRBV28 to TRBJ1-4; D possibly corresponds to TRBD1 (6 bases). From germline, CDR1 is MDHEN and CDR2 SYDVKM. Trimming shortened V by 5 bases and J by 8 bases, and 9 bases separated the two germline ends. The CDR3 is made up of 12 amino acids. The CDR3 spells CASSQGREKLFF. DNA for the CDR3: TGTGCCAGCAGTCAGGGGAGAGAAAAACTGTTTTTT.

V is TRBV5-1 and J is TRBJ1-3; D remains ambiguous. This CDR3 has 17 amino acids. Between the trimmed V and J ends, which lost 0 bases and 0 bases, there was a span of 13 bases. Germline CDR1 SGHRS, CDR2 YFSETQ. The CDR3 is CASSLALAGSSGNTIYF. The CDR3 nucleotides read TGCGCCAGCAGCTTGGCGCTTGCTGGGAGCTCTGGAAACACCATATATTTT. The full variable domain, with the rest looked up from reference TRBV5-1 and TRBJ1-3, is KAGVTQTPRYLIKTRGQQVTLSCSPISGHRSVSWYQQTPGQGLQFLFEYFSETQRNKGNFPGRFSGRQFSNSRSEMNVSTLELGDSALYLCASSLALAGSSGNTIYFGEGSWLTVV.

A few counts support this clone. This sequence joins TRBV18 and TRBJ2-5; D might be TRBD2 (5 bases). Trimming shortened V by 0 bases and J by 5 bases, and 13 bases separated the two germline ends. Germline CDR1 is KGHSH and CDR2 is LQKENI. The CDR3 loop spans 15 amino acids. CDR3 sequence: CASSPPGSRGETQYF. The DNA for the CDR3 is TGTGCCAGCTCACCACCGGGGAGCCGAGGGGAGACCCAGTACTTC.

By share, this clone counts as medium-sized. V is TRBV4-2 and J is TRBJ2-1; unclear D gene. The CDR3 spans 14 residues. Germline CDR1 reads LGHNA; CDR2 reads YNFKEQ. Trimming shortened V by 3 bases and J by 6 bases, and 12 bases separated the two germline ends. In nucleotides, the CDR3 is TGTGCCAGCAGCCACGGCGGTAAGGGCAATGAGCAGTTCTTC. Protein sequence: CASSHGGKGNEQFF.

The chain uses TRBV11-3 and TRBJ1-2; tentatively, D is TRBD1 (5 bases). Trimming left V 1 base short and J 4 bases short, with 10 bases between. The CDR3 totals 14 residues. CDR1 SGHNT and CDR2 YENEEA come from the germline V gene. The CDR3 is CASSLARVGYGYTF. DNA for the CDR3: TGTGCCAGCAGCTTAGCCAGGGTGGGCTATGGCTACACCTTC.

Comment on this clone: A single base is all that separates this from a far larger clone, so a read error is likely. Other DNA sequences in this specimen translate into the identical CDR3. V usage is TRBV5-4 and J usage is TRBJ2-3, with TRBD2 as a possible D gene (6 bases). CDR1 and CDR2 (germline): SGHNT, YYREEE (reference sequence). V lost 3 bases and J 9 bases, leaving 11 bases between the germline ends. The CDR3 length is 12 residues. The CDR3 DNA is TGTGCCAGCAGCTCGACTAGAAGCACGCAGTATTTT. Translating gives CASSSTRSTQYF.

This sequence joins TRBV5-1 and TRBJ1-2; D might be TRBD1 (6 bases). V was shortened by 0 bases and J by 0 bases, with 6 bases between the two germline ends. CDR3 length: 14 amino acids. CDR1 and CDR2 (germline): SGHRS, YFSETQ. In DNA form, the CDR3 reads TGCGCCAGCAGCTTGGAGGGGGCTAACTATGGCTACACCTTC. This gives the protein CASSLEGANYGYTF.

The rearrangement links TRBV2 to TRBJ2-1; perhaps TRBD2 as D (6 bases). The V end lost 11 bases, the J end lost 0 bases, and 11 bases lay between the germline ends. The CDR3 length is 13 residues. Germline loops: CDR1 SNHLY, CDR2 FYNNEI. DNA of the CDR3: TGTGCCCGCACGGGAGACTCCTACAATGAGCAGTTCTTC. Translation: CARTGDSYNEQFF. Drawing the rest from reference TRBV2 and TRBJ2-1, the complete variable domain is EPEVTQTPSHQVTQMGQEVILRCVPISNHLYFYWYRQILGQKVEFLVSFYNNEISEKSEIFDDQFSVERPDGSNFTLKIRSTKLEDSAMYFCARTGDSYNEQFFGPGTRLTVL.

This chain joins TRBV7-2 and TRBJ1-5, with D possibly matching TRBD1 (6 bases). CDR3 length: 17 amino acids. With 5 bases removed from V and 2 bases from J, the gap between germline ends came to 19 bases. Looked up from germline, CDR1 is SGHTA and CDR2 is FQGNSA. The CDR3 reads CASSKGIGRGGNQPQHF. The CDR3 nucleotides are TGTGCCAGCAGCAAGGGGATCGGCAGGGGAGGCAATCAGCCCCAGCATTTT. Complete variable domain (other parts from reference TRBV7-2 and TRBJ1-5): GAGVSQSPSNKVTEKGKDVELRCDPISGHTALYWYRQSLGQGLEFLIYFQGNSAPDKSGLPSDRFSAERTGGSVSTLTIQRTQQEDSAVYLCASSKGIGRGGNQPQHFGDGTRLSIL.

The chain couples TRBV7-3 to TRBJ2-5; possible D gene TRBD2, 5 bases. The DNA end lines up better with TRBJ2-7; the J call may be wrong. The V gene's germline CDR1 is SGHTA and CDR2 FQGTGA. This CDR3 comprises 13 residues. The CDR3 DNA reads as TGTGCCAGCACCGGGATCAGCCACTACGAGCAGTACTTC. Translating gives CASTGISHYEQYF.

The CDR3 nucleotides are TGTGCCAGTAGTATTAGGGGGATACTACAGCCCCAGCATTTT. This translates into CASSIRGILQPQHF. The V and J genes are TRBV19 and TRBJ1-5; weak D call: TRBD1 (6 bases). V lost 3 bases and J lost 7, with 13 bases in between. CDR3 length equals 14 residues. Per germline, CDR1 LNHDA and CDR2 SQIVND (reference sequence).

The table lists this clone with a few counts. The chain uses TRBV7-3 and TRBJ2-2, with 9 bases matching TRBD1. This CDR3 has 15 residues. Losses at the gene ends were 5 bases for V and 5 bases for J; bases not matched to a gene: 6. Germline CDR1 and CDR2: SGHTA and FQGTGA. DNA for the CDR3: TGTGCCAGCAGCGGTGGGACAGGGAGGACCGGGGAGCTGTTTTTT. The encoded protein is CASSGGTGRTGELFF.

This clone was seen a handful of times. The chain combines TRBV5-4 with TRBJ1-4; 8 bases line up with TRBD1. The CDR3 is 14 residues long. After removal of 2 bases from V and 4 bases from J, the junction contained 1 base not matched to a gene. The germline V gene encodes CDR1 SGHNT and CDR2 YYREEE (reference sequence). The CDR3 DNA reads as TGTGCCAGCAGCTTCAGGGGGCTTAATGAAAAACTGTTTTTT. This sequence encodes CASSFRGLNEKLFF. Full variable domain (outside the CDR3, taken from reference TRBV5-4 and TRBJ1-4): ETGVTQSPTHLIKTRGQQVTLRCSSQSGHNTVSWYQQALGQGPQFIFQYYREEENGRGNFPPRFSGLQFPNYSSELNVNALELDDSALYLCASSFRGLNEKLFFGSGTQLSVL.

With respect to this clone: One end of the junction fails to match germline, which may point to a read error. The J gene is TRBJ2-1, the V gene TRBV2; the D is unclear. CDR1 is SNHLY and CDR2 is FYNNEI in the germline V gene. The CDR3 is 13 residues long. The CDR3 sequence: CASRLETVNGQFF. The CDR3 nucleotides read TGTGCCAGCAGGTTGGAGACGGTCAATGGGCAGTTCTTC.

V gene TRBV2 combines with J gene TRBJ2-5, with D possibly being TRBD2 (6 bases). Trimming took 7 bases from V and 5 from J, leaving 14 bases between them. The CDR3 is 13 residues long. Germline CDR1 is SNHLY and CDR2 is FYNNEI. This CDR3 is CASNKLAWETQYF. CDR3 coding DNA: TGTGCCAGCAACAAACTAGCTTGGGAGACCCAGTACTTC.

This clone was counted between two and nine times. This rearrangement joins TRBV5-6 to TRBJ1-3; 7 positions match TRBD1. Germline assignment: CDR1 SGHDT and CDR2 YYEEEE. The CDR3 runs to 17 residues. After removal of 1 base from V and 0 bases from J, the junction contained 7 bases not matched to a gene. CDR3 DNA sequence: TGTGCCAGCAGCTTGATTGACAGGGAGGTCTCTGGAAACACCATATATTTT. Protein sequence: CASSLIDREVSGNTIYF.

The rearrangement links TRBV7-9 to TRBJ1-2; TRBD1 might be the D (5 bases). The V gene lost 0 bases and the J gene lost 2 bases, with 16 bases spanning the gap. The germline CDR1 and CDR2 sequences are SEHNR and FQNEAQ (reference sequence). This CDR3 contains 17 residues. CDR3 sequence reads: CASSLAGGFALNYGYTF. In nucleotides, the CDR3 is TGTGCCAGCAGCTTAGCGGGGGGGTTCGCGCTGAACTATGGCTACACCTTC.

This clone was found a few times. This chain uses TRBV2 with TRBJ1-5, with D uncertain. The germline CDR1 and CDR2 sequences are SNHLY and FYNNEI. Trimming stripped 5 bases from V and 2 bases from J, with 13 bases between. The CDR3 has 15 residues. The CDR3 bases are TGTGCCAGCAGTCCAGGTTTGCCGGGCAATCAGCCCCAGCATTTT. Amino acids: CASSPGLPGNQPQHF.